This T cell receptor (beta chain) was obtained from a study of CD8+ T cells in alopecia areata. Across the study: Each day, treated patients took oral tofacitinib twice, at 5 to 10 mg per dose.

The germline V gene encodes CDR1 SQVTM and CDR2 ANQGSEA. CDR3 size: 11 residues. The V end was cut by 4 bases, the J end by 1 base, with 4 bases between. RNA extraction was followed by reverse transcription into cDNA, which acted as the sequencing template. The protocol was immunoSEQ multiplex PCR, while the TCRdb copy is restricted to in-frame clones and leaves out a portion. The sample shows more than 85,000 clones, less than 50% of them seen only once. The sample was CD4+ T cells sorted from blood. This rearrangement joins TRBV29-1 to TRBJ1-1, with unresolved D. The sequence was collected from a human donor with alopecia areata. The CDR3 sequence: CSVVSNTEAFF. As DNA, the CDR3 is TGCAGCGTTGTGTCGAACACTGAAGCTTTCTTT. The entire variable domain, with the rest obtained from reference TRBV29-1 and TRBJ1-1, is as follows: SAVISQKPSRDICQRGTSLTIQCQVDSQVTMMFWYRQQPGQSLTLIATANQGSEATYESGFVIDKFPISRPNLTFSTLTVSNMSPEDSSIYLCSVVSNTEAFFGQGTRLTVV.